The 17 T cell receptor beta chains presented below share a single source sample, sequenced in a study of regulatory T cells in long-lasting Graves disease. This sample's time point: persistent/refractory GD, antithyroid drugs over 5 years with positive TRAb. PBMC-derived RNA was used for the TCR library. Both iRepertoire HTBI primers and Arm-PCR of CDR3 regions were used to build the TCR beta libraries. TCRdb reprocessed the multiplex PCR reads with MiXCR, giving one entry per CDR3 protein. The sample has under 350,000 distinct CDR3 sequences, around 23% seen once; the top ten hold about 61%. Material: peripheral blood mononuclear cells (PBMCs), obtained when the disease was refractory, from a patient treated with antithyroid drugs. These TCRs come from a female donor with Graves disease.

This clonotype appeared many times. V is TRBV6-5 and J is TRBJ2-7; no firm D call. V lost 2 bases, J lost 11 bases, and 13 bases lay in between. The CDR3 runs 12 residues. Germline CDR1 MNHEY, CDR2 SVGAGI. The CDR3 region is CASSYPRGLEYF. For the CDR3, the DNA is TGTGCCAGCAGTTACCCGCGTGGATTGGAGTACTTC.

This sequence joins TRBV6-6 and TRBJ1-3; no clear D gene. The germline V and J ends were trimmed by 0 bases and 2 bases, with 5 bases remaining between them. The germline gives CDR1 MNHNY, CDR2 SVGAGI (reference sequence). The CDR3 contains 14 residues. CDR3 region: CASSYSIAGNTIYF. The CDR3 region has the DNA TGTGCCAGCAGTTACTCGATAGCTGGAAACACCATATATTTT.

This sequence joins TRBV14 and TRBJ2-5; a possible D gene is TRBD1 (5 bases). The V end lost 2 bases, the J end lost 5 bases, and 18 bases lay between the germline ends. The CDR3 is 16 amino acids. Per the germline V gene, CDR1 is SGHDN and CDR2 is FVKESK. The CDR3 loop is CASSQRDGWGDETQYF. The CDR3 DNA reads TGTGCCAGCAGCCAAAGGGATGGATGGGGCGACGAGACCCAGTACTTC. The full variable domain, in which reference TRBV14 and TRBJ2-5 provide the parts outside the CDR3, is EAGVTQFPSHSVIEKGQTVTLRCDPISGHDNLYWYRRVMGKEIKFLLHFVKESKQDESGMPNNRFLAERTGGTYSTLKVQPAELEDSGVYFCASSQRDGWGDETQYFGPGTRLLVL.

This clonotype was recorded only once. The chain links TRBV9 to TRBJ2-7; D is perhaps TRBD1 (8 bases). The CDR3 has 14 amino acids. The V end lost 1 base, the J end lost 5 bases, and 13 bases lay between the germline ends. Germline V gene sequence: CDR1 SGDLS, CDR2 YYNGEE. The CDR3 region is CASSVQGAGDEQYF. The CDR3 nucleotides are TGTGCCAGCAGCGTACAGGGGGCGGGGGACGAGCAGTACTTC.

At least ten counts were recorded for this clonotype. V gene TRBV2 combines with J gene TRBJ2-1, with D unclear. This CDR3 contains 17 residues. The germline gives CDR1 SNHLY, CDR2 FYNNEI. The V end was cut by 6 bases, the J end by 7 bases, with 25 bases between. DNA for the CDR3: TGTGCCAGCAGCTCCCGGCCAGCCACATCCACAAGGAATGAGCAGTTCTTC. Its protein is CASSSRPATSTRNEQFF.

This clonotype was detected only a few times. The chain employs TRBV10-3 and TRBJ1-5, with 9 bases that match TRBD1. The germline V gene encodes CDR1 ENHRY and CDR2 SYGVKD. The junction had 7 bases not matched to a gene; V was cut back by 2 bases and J by 8 bases. The CDR3 covers 15 residues. CDR3 coding DNA: TGTGCCATCAGTGAGGACGGGACAGGGTGGAAGCCCCAGCATTTT. Its protein product is CAISEDGTGWKPQHF.

The sample holds one count of this clonotype. A much larger clone is a single base away; this may be a read error. V and J are TRBV28 and TRBJ1-2; tentatively, D is TRBD1 (6 bases). V was pared by 1 base and J by 4 bases, with 19 bases between. Germline V gene lookup returns CDR1 MDHEN and CDR2 SYDVKM. CDR3 length equals 17 residues. The chain's CDR3 is CASSLSMGALTGYGYTF. DNA of the CDR3: TGTGCCAGCAGTTTATCGATGGGGGCGCTAACTGGCTATGGCTACACCTTC.

J is TRBJ2-7 and V is TRBV4-2; D is ambiguous. Trimming removed 4 bases at V and 6 bases at J, with 7 bases between. CDR1 is LGHNA and CDR2 is YNFKEQ in the germline V gene. The CDR3 totals 11 residues. The CDR3 protein is CASSLFAEQYF. In DNA form, the CDR3 reads TGTGCCAGCAGCCTCTTTGCCGAGCAGTACTTC.

This clonotype was picked up many times. The J gene is TRBJ2-7, the V gene TRBV11-2, with 7 positions matching TRBD1. Per germline, CDR1 SGHAT and CDR2 FQNNGV. The length of the CDR3 is 15 residues. V shed 1 base and J 7 bases; nucleotides not matched to a gene: 10. The CDR3 spells CASSLGTGTGDEQYF. DNA of the CDR3: TGTGCCAGCAGCTTAGGGACCGGAACAGGGGATGAGCAGTACTTC.

In its sample, this clonotype was seen many times. This rearrangement joins TRBV11-1 to TRBJ2-7; D is ambiguous. CDR3 length: 13 residues. Trimming left V 3 bases short and J 2 bases short, with 8 bases between. Germline values: CDR1 SGHAT, CDR2 FQDESV (reference sequence). CDR3 sequence reads: CASSLPDPYEQYF. The CDR3 DNA sequence: TGTGCCAGCAGCTTGCCGGACCCCTACGAGCAGTACTTC.

This clonotype was detected ten times or more. V gene TRBV28 combines with J gene TRBJ1-1; TRBD1 matches at 8 bases. This CDR3 has 13 residues. The V gene's germline CDR1 is MDHEN and CDR2 SYDVKM. V trimming: 6 bases; J trimming: 5 bases; junction bases outside the gene matches: 5. CDR3 in amino acids: CASSKTGVTEAFF. The DNA of the CDR3 is TGTGCCAGCAGCAAGACAGGGGTGACTGAAGCTTTCTTT.

Concerning this clonotype: It may be a read error: a sequence one base away is much more abundant. Lacking the conserved final phenylalanine or tryptophan, this CDR3 likely reflects a read error. The chain uses TRBV28 and TRBJ2-2, with a tentative D call TRBD1 (6 bases). Germline V gene lookup returns CDR1 MDHEN and CDR2 SYDVKM. V was clipped by 6 bases and J by 4 bases, with 12 bases between them. This CDR3 has 14 residues. DNA of the CDR3: TGTGCCAGCAGCCTAATACAGGGCACCGGGGAGCTGTTTTCT. Translating gives CASSLIQGTGELFS.

This clonotype showed up many times. The gene calls are TRBV28 and TRBJ1-1; TRBD1 aligns across 9 bases. This CDR3 has 13 amino acids. Looked up from germline, CDR1 is MDHEN and CDR2 is SYDVKM. CDR3 nucleotide sequence: TGTGCTACTAGGGACAGGGCAAACACTGAAGCTTTCTTT. Amino acids: CATRDRANTEAFF.

V usage is TRBV18 and J usage is TRBJ1-1; D remains unclear. Trimming shortened V by 4 bases and J by 1 base, and 16 bases separated the two germline ends. CDR3 size: 16 residues. Germline assignment: CDR1 KGHSH and CDR2 LQKENI. The DNA of the CDR3 is TGTGCCAGCTCACTAACCGTTAGGAGCGAGAACACTGAAGCTTTCTTT. It codes for CASSLTVRSENTEAFF.

The V gene is TRBV4-1, the J gene TRBJ2-7; D may be TRBD1 (6 bases). CDR1 MGHRA and CDR2 YSYEKL come from the germline V gene. The CDR3 spans 15 residues. Trimming removed 6 bases from V and 5 bases from J, with 20 bases in between. The CDR3, as DNA: TGCGCCAGCAGTTCACTTGGATTTGCAGGGGACGAGCAGTACTTC. Translated, it gives CASSSLGFAGDEQYF.

This clonotype has more than one count but fewer than ten. The junction and the germline gene differ at one end; a read error may be behind it. This chain links TRBV7-8 with TRBJ1-6; D is uncertain. Germline CDR1 reads SGHVS; CDR2 reads FQNEAQ. The CDR3 runs to 16 residues. The DNA of the CDR3 is TGTGCCAGCAGCTTAGATGCCGCCTCCTATAATTCACCCCCCCACTTT. It encodes CASSLDAASYNSPPHF. Combining the CDR3 with reference TRBV7-8 and TRBJ1-6 gives the whole variable domain GAGVSQSPRYKVAKRGQDVALRCDPISGHVSLFWYQQALGQGPEFLTYFQNEAQLDKSGLPSDRFFAERPEGSVSTLKIQRTQQEDSAVYLCASSLDAASYNSPPHFGNGTRLTVT.

In its sample, this clonotype was seen many times. The CDR3 DNA reads TGTGCCAGCAGCCAGGAGGGAGCGGGAGCCAAAAACATTCAGTACTTC. Amino acid sequence: CASSQEGAGAKNIQYF. The V gene is TRBV7-2, the J gene TRBJ2-4, with D possibly TRBD2 on 6 matching bases. Per the germline V gene, CDR1 is SGHTA and CDR2 is FQGNSA. Trimming removed 5 bases at V and 0 bases at J, with 14 bases between. The CDR3 extends over 16 amino acids.